These 26 T cell receptor beta chains originate from one sample sequenced in a study of blood T cell repertoires in COVID-19. Sequencing was performed with immunoSEQ multiplex PCR; in TCRdb, only in-frame clones are kept and a portion is missing. The table lists roughly 43,000 clones, under 85% of them singletons. Input material: peripheral blood. These receptors all come from a human donor in a cohort sampled during active COVID-19.

The gene calls are TRBV7-9 and TRBJ2-3, with TRBD1 matching over 12 bases. Germline CDR1 and CDR2: SEHNR and FQNEAQ (reference sequence). This CDR3 is 16 amino acids long. V shed 5 bases and J 5 bases; nucleotides not matched to a gene: 8. The CDR3 sequence: CASSHRDRGREDTQYF. The CDR3 nucleotides are TGTGCCAGCAGCCACCGGGACAGGGGGCGCGAAGATACGCAGTATTTT.

The genes are TRBV19 and TRBJ2-1; TRBD2 matches 10 bases. The CDR3 loop spans 16 amino acids. The V gene's germline CDR1 is LNHDA and CDR2 SQIVND (reference sequence). Trimming at V came to 6 bases and at J to 4 bases, leaving 9 bases not matched to a gene. The CDR3 spells CASSLTSGVGYNEQFF. In nucleotides, the CDR3 is TGTGCCAGTAGCCTTACTAGCGGGGTGGGGTACAATGAGCAGTTCTTC.

The rearrangement links TRBV3-1 (or the pseudogene TRBV3-2) to TRBJ2-1; TRBD2 matches 8 bases. The V gene end was trimmed by 7 bases and the J gene end by 6 bases; junction bases not matched to a gene: 11. Germline CDR1 is LGHDT and CDR2 is YNNKEL (reference sequence). This CDR3 region has 15 residues. DNA for the CDR3: TGTGCCAGCACCCTCAGGGCGGGGGGTAGCAATGAGCAGTTCTTC. It translates to CASTLRAGGSNEQFF.

This chain uses TRBV9 with TRBJ2-1, with 9 nucleotides matching TRBD2. The CDR3 has 16 residues. The V segment lost 4 bases and the J segment 0 bases; nucleotides outside the gene matches: 5. From germline, CDR1 is SGDLS and CDR2 YYNGEE. CDR3: CASSLSGGLSYNEQFF. The CDR3 DNA follows: TGTGCCAGCAGCCTTAGCGGGGGCCTCTCCTACAATGAGCAGTTCTTC.

The V and J genes are TRBV3-1 (or the pseudogene TRBV3-2) and TRBJ2-7; TRBD1 is a possible D gene (7 bases). The V gene's germline CDR1 is LGHDT and CDR2 YNNKEL (reference sequence). Trimming removed 2 bases at V and 0 bases at J, with 11 bases between. The CDR3 loop spans 15 amino acids. The CDR3 coding sequence is TGTGCCAGCAGCCAACAGGGGGGAAACTCCTACGAGCAGTACTTC. It specifies CASSQQGGNSYEQYF.

The chain recombines TRBV4-3 with TRBJ2-3; 9 bases match TRBD2. With V trimmed by 1 base and J by 2 bases, 4 bases remained unmatched. Germline V lookup: CDR1 LGHNA, CDR2 YSLEER. The CDR3 runs 16 residues. The CDR3 sequence: CASSQVSGGPTDTQYF. The CDR3 DNA reads as TGCGCCAGCAGCCAAGTTAGCGGGGGCCCCACAGATACGCAGTATTTT.

The chain is built from TRBV3-1 (or the pseudogene TRBV3-2) and TRBJ1-4; possible D gene TRBD1, 6 bases. Per the germline V gene, CDR1 is LGHDT and CDR2 is YNNKEL (reference sequence). This CDR3 contains 14 residues. The germline V and J ends were trimmed by 4 bases and 4 bases, with 10 bases remaining between them. The CDR3 sequence is CASSPHRDNEKLFF. As DNA, the CDR3 is TGTGCCAGCAGCCCCCACAGGGATAATGAAAAACTGTTTTTT.

The chain recombines TRBV10-3 with TRBJ2-7; 11 nucleotides match TRBD1. Germline V CDR1 and CDR2: ENHRY, SYGVKD. Losses at the gene ends were 4 bases for V and 4 bases for J; bases not matched to a gene: 12. CDR3 length: 17 amino acids. This CDR3 reads CAISGPWTGGFSYEQYF. The CDR3, as DNA: TGTGCCATCAGTGGCCCATGGACAGGGGGCTTTTCATACGAGCAGTACTTC.

The chain has TRBV7-2 and TRBJ2-3, with 8 bases that match TRBD1. V shed 5 bases, J shed 6 bases, and the junction held 7 bases outside the gene matches. The CDR3 runs to 14 residues. CDR1 and CDR2 from the germline V gene are SGHTA and FQGNSA. Written as DNA, the CDR3 is TGTGCCAGCAGCCAGGACAGGGCGAGGGATACGCAGTATTTT. Its protein is CASSQDRARDTQYF.

The V and J genes are TRBV5-1 and TRBJ2-1; 16 bases are shared with TRBD2. The CDR3 loop spans 17 amino acids. Germline CDR1 and CDR2: SGHRS and YFSETQ. With 4 bases clipped from V and 6 bases from J, the junction kept 7 bases outside the gene matches. Here the CDR3 reads CASSKGTSGGAVNEQFF. Here the CDR3 DNA reads TGCGCCAGCAGCAAGGGGACTAGCGGGGGGGCGGTCAATGAGCAGTTCTTC.

This chain joins TRBV5-1 and TRBJ2-3; D is uncertain. Trimming removed 0 bases from V and 6 bases from J, with 17 bases in between. The CDR3 runs to 16 residues. CDR1 is SGHRS, CDR2 YFSETQ, per germline. CDR3 protein: CASSLVVLSGLDTQYF. The CDR3 DNA reads TGCGCCAGCAGCTTGGTAGTATTGTCCGGGTTGGATACGCAGTATTTT.

The gene calls are TRBV4-1 and TRBJ2-2, with 7 bases lining up with TRBD2. Trimming at V came to 9 bases and at J to 6 bases, leaving 7 bases not matched to a gene. This CDR3 is built from 13 residues. The germline V gene encodes CDR1 MGHRA and CDR2 YSYEKL. Here the CDR3 DNA reads TGCGCCAGTTGGGGACTAAAATCCGGGGAGCTGTTTTTT. Residues: CASWGLKSGELFF.

The chain links TRBV18 to TRBJ2-1, with 8 bases aligning to TRBD2. Germline loops: CDR1 KGHSH, CDR2 LQKENI. Losses at the gene ends were 6 bases for V and 6 bases for J; bases not matched to a gene: 16. The CDR3 covers 17 residues. The CDR3 bases are TGTGCCAGCTCGTCCGCTCTAGCGGGTGGTTTAGGCAATGAGCAGTTCTTC. This sequence encodes CASSSALAGGLGNEQFF.

This clone has a single count. This rearrangement joins TRBV5-8 to TRBJ2-2; D might be TRBD1 (5 bases). The CDR3 covers 18 residues. Germline CDR1 reads SGHTS; CDR2 reads YDEGEE. The germline V and J ends were trimmed by 7 bases and 0 bases, with 22 bases remaining between them. CDR3 sequence (DNA): TGTGCCAGCTATAGTTGGACAACTACATTCGCGAACACCGGGGAGCTGTTTTTT. Translation gives CASYSWTTTFANTGELFF.

The chain combines TRBV30 with TRBJ2-7, with 9 bases identical to TRBD1. Per germline, CDR1 GTSNPN and CDR2 SVGIG (reference sequence). V shed 3 bases, J shed 5 bases, and the junction held 5 bases outside the gene matches. The CDR3 loop spans 13 amino acids. The CDR3 here is CAWSGTGINEQYF. CDR3 bases: TGTGCCTGGAGCGGGACAGGGATTAACGAGCAGTACTTC. The whole variable domain, remainder taken from reference TRBV30 and TRBJ2-7, is SQTIHQWPATLVQPVGSPLSLECTVEGTSNPNLYWYRQAAGRGLQLLFYSVGIGQISSEVPQNLSASRPQDRQFILSSKKLLLSDSGFYLCAWSGTGINEQYFGPGTRLTVT.

This chain connects TRBV6-2 or TRBV6-3 to TRBJ2-7; a weak D match, TRBD2 (5 bases). CDR3 length: 12 residues. The V and J ends lost 3 bases and 4 bases respectively, with 7 bases between them. Germline V gene sequence: CDR1 MNHEY, CDR2 SVGEGT. This CDR3 reads CASSYRGYEQYF. The CDR3 DNA reads as TGTGCCAGCAGTTATAGAGGGTACGAGCAGTACTTC.

A remark on this clone: Sequence at one end of the junction differs from germline and may be a read error. The rearrangement joins TRBV5-6 to TRBJ2-3; D remains ambiguous. The germline CDR1 and CDR2 sequences are SGHDT and YYEEEE. This CDR3 region has 12 residues. The CDR3 protein is CASSRSIDTQYF. DNA of the CDR3: TGTGCCAGCAGCCGAAGCATAGATACGCAGTATTTT.

This chain connects TRBV6-5 to TRBJ2-7; TRBD2 matches at 7 bases. The CDR3 length is 13 residues. CDR1 and CDR2 (germline): MNHEY, SVGAGI. V dropped 7 bases and J dropped 4; count of bases not matched to a gene: 7. CDR3 in amino acids: CASTARELYEQYF. Here the CDR3 DNA reads TGTGCCAGCACGGCGCGGGAGCTGTACGAGCAGTACTTC.

The chain combines TRBV5-6 with TRBJ2-1; a weak D match, TRBD1 (5 bases). CDR1 is SGHDT, CDR2 YYEEEE, per germline. The length of the CDR3 is 14 residues. V lost 4 bases, J lost 5 bases, and 13 bases lay in between. The CDR3 coding sequence is TGTGCCAGCAGCGGCAGGGCCGGCCACAATGAGCAGTTCTTC. Its translation: CASSGRAGHNEQFF.

The rearrangement joins TRBV5-1 to TRBJ1-4, with 9 bases that match TRBD1. The CDR3 consists of 15 residues. CDR1 SGHRS and CDR2 YFSETQ come from the germline V gene. V dropped 4 bases and J dropped 8; count of bases not matched to a gene: 9. CDR3 nucleotide sequence: TGCGCCAGCAGCCTGGGCAGGACAGGGGTCGAAAAACTGTTTTTT. It specifies CASSLGRTGVEKLFF. Together with reference TRBV5-1 and TRBJ1-4, the CDR3 gives the full variable domain: KAGVTQTPRYLIKTRGQQVTLSCSPISGHRSVSWYQQTPGQGLQFLFEYFSETQRNKGNFPGRFSGRQFSNSRSEMNVSTLELGDSALYLCASSLGRTGVEKLFFGSGTQLSVL.

This clone was picked up one time. The chain joins TRBV6-5 to TRBJ2-3, with 7 bases aligning to TRBD2. This CDR3 has 14 residues. The V gene's germline CDR1 is MNHEY and CDR2 SVGAGI. The ends lost 2 bases at V and 1 base at J; junction bases unmatched: 0. This chain's CDR3 is CASSYLAGTDTQYF. As DNA, the CDR3 is TGTGCCAGCAGTTACCTAGCGGGCACAGATACGCAGTATTTT.

CDR3 protein: CASSQGAGGSTDTQYF. CDR3 in DNA: TGTGCCAGCAGCCAAGGGGCGGGGGGCTCCACAGATACGCAGTATTTT. The V call is TRBV4-2, the J call TRBJ2-3, with 8 bases aligning to TRBD2. The CDR3 extends over 16 amino acids. Germline lookup yields CDR1 LGHNA and CDR2 YNFKEQ. V gave up 1 base and J gave up 2 bases; unmatched junction bases: 5.

The V gene is TRBV7-9, the J gene TRBJ2-1, with a tentative D call TRBD2 (6 bases). Germline assignment: CDR1 SEHNR and CDR2 FQNEAQ (reference sequence). The CDR3 covers 15 residues. V was cut by 1 base and J by 8 bases, with 15 bases left in between. This chain's CDR3 is CASSLVPGLLDEQFF. The CDR3 nucleotides read TGTGCCAGCAGCTTAGTACCGGGACTTCTTGATGAGCAGTTCTTC.

This chain connects TRBV9 to TRBJ1-5, with 9 nucleotides matching TRBD1. The germline V gene encodes CDR1 SGDLS and CDR2 YYNGEE. The CDR3 spans 15 residues. V dropped 2 bases and J dropped 7; count of bases not matched to a gene: 7. The CDR3 protein is CASSVTDRGGQPQHF. The DNA for the CDR3 is TGTGCCAGCAGCGTCACGGACAGGGGAGGCCAGCCCCAGCATTTT.

The rearrangement links TRBV5-1 to TRBJ2-1; 10 bases map to TRBD2. CDR3 size: 14 residues. The J segment lost 6 bases and the V segment lost 2 bases, leaving 2 bases of the junction unmatched. Germline CDR1 is SGHRS and CDR2 is YFSETQ. The CDR3 spells CASSFSGGSNEQFF. The CDR3 DNA is TGCGCCAGCAGCTTTAGCGGGGGGTCCAATGAGCAGTTCTTC.

The chain couples TRBV28 to TRBJ1-2; D unclear. CDR1 is MDHEN and CDR2 is SYDVKM in the germline V gene. The length of the CDR3 is 16 residues. V dropped 4 bases and J dropped 1 base, with 16 bases sitting between them. The CDR3 here is CASSSSSSGLNYGYTF. The CDR3 DNA sequence: TGTGCCAGCAGTTCCTCTTCCTCGGGTCTTAACTATGGCTACACCTTC.